The present T cell receptor (beta chain) was sequenced within a study of regulatory T cells in long-lasting Graves disease. On the study more broadly: Newly diagnosed Graves' patients took antithyroid drugs under 3 months.

The time point was: newly diagnosed GD, antithyroid drugs for less than 3 months. TCR sequences were obtained from RNA taken from PBMCs. This clonotype was detected only a few times. V shed 0 bases and J 7 bases; nucleotides not matched to a gene: 4. CDR1 ENHRY and CDR2 SYGVKD come from the germline V gene. The CDR3 extends over 17 amino acids. Through Arm-PCR of CDR3 regions and iRepertoire HTBI primers, TCR beta libraries were built. From the multiplex PCR reads, TCRdb called clonotypes with MiXCR, one entry per CDR3 protein. The repertoire includes about 330,000 distinct CDR3 sequences, 15% to 20% of them detected once, and around 20% sits in the top ten. This same sample was also taken into another study, of T cells in Graves' hyperthyroidism and ophthalmopathy. That report notes: Blood also held most thyroid clonotypes expanded beyond 0.001.

The clonotype was recovered from a woman aged 18-35 years with Graves disease. The V call is TRBV10-3, the J call TRBJ1-6; 12 nucleotides agree with TRBD1. The specimen comprised peripheral blood mononuclear cells (PBMCs), sampled at new diagnosis, from a patient treated with antithyroid drugs. CDR3 sequence: CAISESGQGAKNSPLHF. The CDR3 nucleotides are TGTGCCATCAGTGAGTCGGGACAGGGGGCGAAAAATTCACCCCTCCACTTT.